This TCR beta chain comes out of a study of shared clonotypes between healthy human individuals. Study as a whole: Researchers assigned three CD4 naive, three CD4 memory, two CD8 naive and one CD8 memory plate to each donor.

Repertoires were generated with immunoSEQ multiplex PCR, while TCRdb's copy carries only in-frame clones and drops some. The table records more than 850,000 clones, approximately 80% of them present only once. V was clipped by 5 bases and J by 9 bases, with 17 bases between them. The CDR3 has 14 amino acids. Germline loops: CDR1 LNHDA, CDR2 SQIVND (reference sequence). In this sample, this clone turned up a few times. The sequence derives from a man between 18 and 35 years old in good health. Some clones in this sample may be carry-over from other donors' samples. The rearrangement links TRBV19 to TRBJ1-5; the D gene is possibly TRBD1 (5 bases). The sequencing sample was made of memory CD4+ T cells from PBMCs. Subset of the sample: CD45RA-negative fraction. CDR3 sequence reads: CASSGTGPQWPQHF. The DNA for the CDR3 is TGTGCCAGTAGTGGGACGGGACCTCAATGGCCCCAGCATTTT.